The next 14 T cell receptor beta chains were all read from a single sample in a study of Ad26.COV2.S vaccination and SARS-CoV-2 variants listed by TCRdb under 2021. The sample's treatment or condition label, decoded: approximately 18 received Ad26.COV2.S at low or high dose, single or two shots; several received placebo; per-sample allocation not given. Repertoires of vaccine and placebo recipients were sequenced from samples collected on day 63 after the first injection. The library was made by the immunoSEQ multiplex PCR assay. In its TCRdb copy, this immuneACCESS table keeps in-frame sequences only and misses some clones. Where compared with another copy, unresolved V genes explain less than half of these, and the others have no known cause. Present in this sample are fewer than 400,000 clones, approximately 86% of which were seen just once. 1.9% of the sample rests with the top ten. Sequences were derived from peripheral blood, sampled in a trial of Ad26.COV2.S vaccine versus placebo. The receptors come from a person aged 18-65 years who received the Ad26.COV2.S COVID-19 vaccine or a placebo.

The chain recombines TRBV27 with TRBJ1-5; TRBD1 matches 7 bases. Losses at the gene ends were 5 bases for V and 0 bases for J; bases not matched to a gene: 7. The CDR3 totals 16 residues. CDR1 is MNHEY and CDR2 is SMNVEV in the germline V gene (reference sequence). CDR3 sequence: CASSRIGTASNQPQHF. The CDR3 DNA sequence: TGTGCCAGCAGTCGAATCGGGACAGCTAGCAATCAGCCCCAGCATTTT.

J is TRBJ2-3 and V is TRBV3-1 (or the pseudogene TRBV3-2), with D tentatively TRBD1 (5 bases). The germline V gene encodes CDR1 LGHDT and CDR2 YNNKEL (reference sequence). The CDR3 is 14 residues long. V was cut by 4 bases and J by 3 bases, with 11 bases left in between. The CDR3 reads CASSLQGWTDTQYF. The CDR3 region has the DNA TGTGCCAGCAGCCTTCAGGGTTGGACAGATACGCAGTATTTT.

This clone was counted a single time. The CDR3 DNA reads TGTGCCAGCAGCGCTACAGGGATAGACACTGAAGCTTTCTTT. Protein: CASSATGIDTEAFF. The chain is built from TRBV5-4 and TRBJ1-1, with a possible D match to TRBD1 (6 bases). V was trimmed by 4 bases and J by 3 bases, leaving 13 bases between them. Germline V CDR1 and CDR2: SGHNT, YYREEE (reference sequence). This CDR3 region has 14 residues.

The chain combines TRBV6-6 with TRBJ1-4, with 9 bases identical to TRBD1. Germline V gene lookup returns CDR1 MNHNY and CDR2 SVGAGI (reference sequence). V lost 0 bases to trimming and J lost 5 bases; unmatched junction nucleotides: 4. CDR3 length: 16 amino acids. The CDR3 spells CASSYSITGGNEKLFF. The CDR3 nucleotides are TGTGCCAGCAGTTACTCGATTACAGGGGGCAATGAAAAACTGTTTTTT.

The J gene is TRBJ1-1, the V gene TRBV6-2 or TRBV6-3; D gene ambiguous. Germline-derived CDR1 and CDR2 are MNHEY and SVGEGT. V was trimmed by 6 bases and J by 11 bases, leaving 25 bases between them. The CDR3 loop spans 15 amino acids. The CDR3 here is CASSRLASGAYSAFF. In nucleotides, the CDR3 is TGTGCCAGCAGCCGACTAGCCTCAGGTGCCTACTCGGCTTTCTTT.

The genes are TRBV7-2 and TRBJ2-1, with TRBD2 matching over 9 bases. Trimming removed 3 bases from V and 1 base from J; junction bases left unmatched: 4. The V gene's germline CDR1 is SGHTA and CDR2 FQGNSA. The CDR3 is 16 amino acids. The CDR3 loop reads CASSFGLASSYNEQFF. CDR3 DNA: TGTGCCAGCAGCTTCGGACTAGCGAGTTCCTACAATGAGCAGTTCTTC.

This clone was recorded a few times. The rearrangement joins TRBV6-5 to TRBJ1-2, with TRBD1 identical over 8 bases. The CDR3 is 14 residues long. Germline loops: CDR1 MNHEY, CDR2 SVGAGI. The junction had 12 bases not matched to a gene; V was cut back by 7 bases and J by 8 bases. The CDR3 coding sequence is TGTGCCAGCACCTTACAGGGGGGTGCGGGAGGCTACACCTTC. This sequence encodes CASTLQGGAGGYTF.

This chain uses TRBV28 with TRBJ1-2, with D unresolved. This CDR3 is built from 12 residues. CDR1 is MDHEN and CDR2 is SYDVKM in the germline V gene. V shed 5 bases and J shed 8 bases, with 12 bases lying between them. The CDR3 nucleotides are TGTGCCAGCAGTCCCCTTGAAGTCGGCTACACCTTC. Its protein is CASSPLEVGYTF.

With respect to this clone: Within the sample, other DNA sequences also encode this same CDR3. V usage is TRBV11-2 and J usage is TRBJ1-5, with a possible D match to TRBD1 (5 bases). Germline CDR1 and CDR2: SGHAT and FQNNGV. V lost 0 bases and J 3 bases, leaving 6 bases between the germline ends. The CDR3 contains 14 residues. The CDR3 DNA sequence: TGTGCCAGCAGCTTAGAGGGGACCAATCAGCCCCAGCATTTT. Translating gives CASSLEGTNQPQHF.

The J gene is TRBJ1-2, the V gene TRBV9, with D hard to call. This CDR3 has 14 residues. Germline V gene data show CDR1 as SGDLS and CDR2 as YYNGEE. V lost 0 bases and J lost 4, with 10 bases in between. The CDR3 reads CASSVAEGIYGYTF. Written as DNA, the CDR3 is TGTGCCAGCAGCGTAGCGGAAGGGATCTATGGCTACACCTTC.

The CDR3 sequence is CASSNTGGKRYTF. DNA for the CDR3: TGTGCCAGCAGCAATACAGGGGGGAAGCGCTACACCTTC. V usage is TRBV12-3 or TRBV12-4 and J usage is TRBJ1-2, with 8 nucleotides matching TRBD1. Trimming cost V 6 bases and J 9 bases; bases outside gene matches: 9. The CDR3 loop spans 13 amino acids.

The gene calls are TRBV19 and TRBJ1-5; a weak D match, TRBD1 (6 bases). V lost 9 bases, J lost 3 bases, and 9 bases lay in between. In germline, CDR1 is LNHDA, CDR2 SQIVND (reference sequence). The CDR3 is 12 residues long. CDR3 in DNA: TGTGCCAGCGGGGGCGTCAATCAGCCCCAGCATTTT. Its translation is CASGGVNQPQHF.

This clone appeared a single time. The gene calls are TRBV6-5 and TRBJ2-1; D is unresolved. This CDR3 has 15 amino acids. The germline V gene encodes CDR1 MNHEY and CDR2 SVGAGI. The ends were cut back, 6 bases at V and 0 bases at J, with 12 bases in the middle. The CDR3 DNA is TGTGCCAGCAGGCCTGTCGGAGCCTCCTACAATGAGCAGTTCTTC. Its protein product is CASRPVGASYNEQFF.

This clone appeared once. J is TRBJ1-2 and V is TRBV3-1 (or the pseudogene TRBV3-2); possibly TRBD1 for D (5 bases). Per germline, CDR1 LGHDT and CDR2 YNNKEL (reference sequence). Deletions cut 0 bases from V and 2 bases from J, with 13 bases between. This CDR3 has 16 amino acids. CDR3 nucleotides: TGTGCCAGCAGCCAAGATCGGGGACGGACCAACTATGGCTACACCTTC. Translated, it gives CASSQDRGRTNYGYTF.